This TCR beta chain derives from a study of blood T cells in healthy people across ages. Next came a second PCR, run for about 7 to 12 cycles, which used a sample-barcoded 5' primer along with a J-beta primer mix. TCRdb reprocessed the 5' RACE reads via MiXCR and lists one record per CDR3 protein. The sample consists of over 1,200,000 distinct CDR3 sequences, 59% of them appearing once. CDR3 size: 14 residues. Germline assignment: CDR1 KGHDR and CDR2 SFDVKD. V lost 3 bases to trimming and J lost 8 bases, with 13 bases between them. The V call is TRBV24-1, the J call TRBJ1-5, with unresolved D. The specimen was blood. The receptor comes from a man younger than 30 in good health. The CDR3 is CATSDGRLWEPQHF. The CDR3 DNA follows: TGTGCCACCAGTGATGGACGACTTTGGGAGCCCCAGCATTTT.